This TCR beta chain emerged from a study of T cell responses to AZD1222 COVID-19 vaccine. Study-level findings and limits: The span of vaccine-associated CD4 TCRs extended across spike, with dominance at 160-218 and 743-854.

Produced via immunoSEQ multiplex PCR; TCRdb's table is partial and in-frame only. The repertoire consists of approximately 100,000 clones, with about 87% occurring once and the leading ten covering 20% to 25%. Trimming pared 6 bases from V and 7 bases from J, leaving 10 bases between. The CDR3 covers 11 residues. Germline V CDR1 and CDR2: MDHEN, SYDVKM. In regard to this clone: Its target is not known.

The gene calls are TRBV28 and TRBJ2-7; no clear D gene. Sequences were derived from peripheral blood, sampled on day 0 of AZD1222 vaccination. This TCR derives from an adult in good health. The CDR3 DNA is TGTGCCAGCAGGGGGTCCCCGGAGCAGTACTTC. Residues: CASRGSPEQYF. Together with reference TRBV28 and TRBJ2-7, the CDR3 gives the full variable domain: DVKVTQSSRYLVKRTGEKVFLECVQDMDHENMFWYRQDPGLGLRLIYFSYDVKMKEKGDIPEGYSVSREKKERFSLILESASTNQTSMYLCASRGSPEQYFGPGTRLTVT.